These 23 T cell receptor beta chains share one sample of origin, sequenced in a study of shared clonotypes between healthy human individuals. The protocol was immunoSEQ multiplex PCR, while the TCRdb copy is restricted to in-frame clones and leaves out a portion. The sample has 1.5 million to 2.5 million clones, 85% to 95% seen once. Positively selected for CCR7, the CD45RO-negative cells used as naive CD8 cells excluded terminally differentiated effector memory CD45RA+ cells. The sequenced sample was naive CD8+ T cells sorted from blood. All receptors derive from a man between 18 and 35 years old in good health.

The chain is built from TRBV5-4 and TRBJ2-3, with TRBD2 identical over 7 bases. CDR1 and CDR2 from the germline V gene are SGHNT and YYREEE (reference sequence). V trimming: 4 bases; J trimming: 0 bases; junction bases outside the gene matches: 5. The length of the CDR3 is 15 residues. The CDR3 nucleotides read TGTGCCAGCAGCGGGACTAACTTGAGCACAGATACGCAGTATTTT. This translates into CASSGTNLSTDTQYF.

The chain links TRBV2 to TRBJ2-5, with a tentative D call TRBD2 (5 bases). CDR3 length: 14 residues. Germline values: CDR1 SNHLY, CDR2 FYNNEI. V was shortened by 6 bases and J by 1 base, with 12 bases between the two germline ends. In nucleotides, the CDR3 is TGTGCCAGCAGCGGGTCGGACTCCCAAGAGACCCAGTACTTC. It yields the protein CASSGSDSQETQYF.

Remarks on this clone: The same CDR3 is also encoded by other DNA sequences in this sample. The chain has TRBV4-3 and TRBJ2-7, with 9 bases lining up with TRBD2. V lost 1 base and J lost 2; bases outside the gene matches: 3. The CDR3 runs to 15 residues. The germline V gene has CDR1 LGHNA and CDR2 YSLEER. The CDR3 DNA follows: TGCGCCAGCAGCCAAGCGGCGGGAGGGCCCTACGAGCAGTACTTC. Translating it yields CASSQAAGGPYEQYF.

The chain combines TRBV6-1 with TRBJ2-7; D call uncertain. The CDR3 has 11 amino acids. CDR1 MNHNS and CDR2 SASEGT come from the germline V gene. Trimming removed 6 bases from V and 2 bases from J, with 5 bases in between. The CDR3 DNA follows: TGTGCCAGCAGCGGTCCCTACGAGCAGTACTTC. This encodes CASSGPYEQYF.

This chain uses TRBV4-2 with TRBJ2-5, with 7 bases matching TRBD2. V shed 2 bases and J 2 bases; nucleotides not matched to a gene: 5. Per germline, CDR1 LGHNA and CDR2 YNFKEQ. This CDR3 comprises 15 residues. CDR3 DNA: TGTGCCAGCAGCCAACAAAGCGGGGTTCAAGAGACCCAGTACTTC. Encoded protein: CASSQQSGVQETQYF.

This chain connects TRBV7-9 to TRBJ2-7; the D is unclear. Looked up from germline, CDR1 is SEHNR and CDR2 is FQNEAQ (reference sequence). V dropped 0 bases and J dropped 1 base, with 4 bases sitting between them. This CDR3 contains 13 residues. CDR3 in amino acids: CASSLAESYEQYF. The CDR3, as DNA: TGTGCCAGCAGCTTAGCGGAGTCCTACGAGCAGTACTTC.

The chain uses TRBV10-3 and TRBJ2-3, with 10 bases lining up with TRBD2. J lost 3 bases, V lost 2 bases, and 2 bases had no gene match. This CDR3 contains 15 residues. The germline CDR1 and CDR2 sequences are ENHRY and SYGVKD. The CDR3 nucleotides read TGTGCCATCAGTGAGCGGACTAGCGGTACAGATACGCAGTATTTT. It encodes CAISERTSGTDTQYF.

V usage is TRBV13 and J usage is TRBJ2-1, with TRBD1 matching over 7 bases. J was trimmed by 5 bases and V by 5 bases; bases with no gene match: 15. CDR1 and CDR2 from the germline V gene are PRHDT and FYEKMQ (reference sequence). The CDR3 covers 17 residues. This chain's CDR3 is CASSPKQGRPLNNEQFF. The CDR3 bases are TGTGCCAGCAGCCCCAAACAGGGGCGCCCCCTAAACAATGAGCAGTTCTTC.

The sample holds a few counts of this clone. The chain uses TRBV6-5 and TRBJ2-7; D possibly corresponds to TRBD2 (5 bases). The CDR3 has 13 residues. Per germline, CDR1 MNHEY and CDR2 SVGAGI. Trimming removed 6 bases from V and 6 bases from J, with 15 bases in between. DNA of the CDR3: TGTGCCAGCAGGCGCTTTAGCGAGGGCGAGCAGTACTTC. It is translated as CASRRFSEGEQYF.

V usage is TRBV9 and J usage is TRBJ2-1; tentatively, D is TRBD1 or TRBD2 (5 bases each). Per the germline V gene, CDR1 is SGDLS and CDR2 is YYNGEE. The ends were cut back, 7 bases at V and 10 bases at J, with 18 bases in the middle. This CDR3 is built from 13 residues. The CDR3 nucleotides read TGTGCCAGCTCCGGCATAAGGGGAGACGAGCAGTTCTTC. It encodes CASSGIRGDEQFF.

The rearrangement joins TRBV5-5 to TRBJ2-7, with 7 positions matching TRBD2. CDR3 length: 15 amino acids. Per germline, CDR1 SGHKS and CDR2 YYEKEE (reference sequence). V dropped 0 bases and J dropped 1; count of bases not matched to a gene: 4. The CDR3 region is CASSLELASSYEQYF. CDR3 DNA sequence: TGTGCCAGCAGCTTGGAACTAGCGAGTTCCTACGAGCAGTACTTC.

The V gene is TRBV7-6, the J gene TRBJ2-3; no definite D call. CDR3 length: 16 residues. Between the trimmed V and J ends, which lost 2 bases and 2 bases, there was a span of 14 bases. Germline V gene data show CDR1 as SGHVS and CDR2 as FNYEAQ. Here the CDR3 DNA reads TGTGCCAGCAGCTTACTGGTGTCGACTTCCACAGATACGCAGTATTTT. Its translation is CASSLLVSTSTDTQYF.

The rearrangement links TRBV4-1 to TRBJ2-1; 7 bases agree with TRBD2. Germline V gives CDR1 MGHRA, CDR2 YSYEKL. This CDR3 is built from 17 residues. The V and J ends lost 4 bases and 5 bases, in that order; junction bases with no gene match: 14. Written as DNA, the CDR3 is TGCGCCAGCAGCCCCCGGACTAGACCTATGAACGACAATGAGCAGTTCTTC. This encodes CASSPRTRPMNDNEQFF.

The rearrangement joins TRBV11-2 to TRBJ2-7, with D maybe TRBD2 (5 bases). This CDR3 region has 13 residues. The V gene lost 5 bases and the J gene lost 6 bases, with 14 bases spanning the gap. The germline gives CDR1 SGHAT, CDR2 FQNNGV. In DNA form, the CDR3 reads TGTGCCAGCAGCCCCCACGCGGGTCGCGAGCAGTACTTC. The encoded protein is CASSPHAGREQYF. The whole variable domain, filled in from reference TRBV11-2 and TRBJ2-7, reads EAGVAQSPRYKIIEKRQSVAFWCNPISGHATLYWYQQILGQGPKLLIQFQNNGVVDDSQLPKDRFSAERLKGVDSTLKIQPAKLEDSAVYLCASSPHAGREQYFGPGTRLTVT.

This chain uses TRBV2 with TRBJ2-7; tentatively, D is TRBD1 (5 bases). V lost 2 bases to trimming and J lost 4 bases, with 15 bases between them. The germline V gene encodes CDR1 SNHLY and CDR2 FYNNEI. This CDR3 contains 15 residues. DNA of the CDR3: TGTGCCAGCAGTGAATTCAGCGTGGGGCAATACGAGCAGTACTTC. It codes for CASSEFSVGQYEQYF.

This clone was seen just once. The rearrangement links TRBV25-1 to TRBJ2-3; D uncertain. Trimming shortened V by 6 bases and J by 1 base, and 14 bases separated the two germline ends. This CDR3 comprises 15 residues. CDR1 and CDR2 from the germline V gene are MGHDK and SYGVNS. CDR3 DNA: TGTGCCAGCAGCCCACCCATTGGCGGCACAGATACGCAGTATTTT. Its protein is CASSPPIGGTDTQYF.

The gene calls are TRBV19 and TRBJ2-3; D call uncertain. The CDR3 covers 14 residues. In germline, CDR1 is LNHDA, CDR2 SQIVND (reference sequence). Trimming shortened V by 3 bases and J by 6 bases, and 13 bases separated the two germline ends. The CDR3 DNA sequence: TGTGCCAGTAGTATGGACGTGCCCTCCGATACGCAGTATTTT. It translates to CASSMDVPSDTQYF.

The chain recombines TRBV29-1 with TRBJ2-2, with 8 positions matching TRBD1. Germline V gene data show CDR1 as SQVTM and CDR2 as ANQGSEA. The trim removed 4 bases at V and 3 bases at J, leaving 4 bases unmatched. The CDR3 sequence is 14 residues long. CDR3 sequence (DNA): TGCAGCGTTGGCATACAGGGGGACACCGGGGAGCTGTTTTTT. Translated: CSVGIQGDTGELFF.

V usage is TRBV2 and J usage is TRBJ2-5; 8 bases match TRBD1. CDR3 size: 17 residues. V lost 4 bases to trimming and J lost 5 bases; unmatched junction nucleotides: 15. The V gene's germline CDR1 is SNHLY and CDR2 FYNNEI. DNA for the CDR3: TGTGCCAGCAGTGGCGAATCGAGGACAGGGAGTTTTGAGACCCAGTACTTC. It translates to CASSGESRTGSFETQYF.

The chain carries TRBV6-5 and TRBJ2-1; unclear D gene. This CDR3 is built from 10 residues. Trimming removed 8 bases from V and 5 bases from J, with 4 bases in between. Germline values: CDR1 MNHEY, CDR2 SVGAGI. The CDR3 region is CASGNNEQFF. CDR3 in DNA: TGTGCCAGCGGAAACAATGAGCAGTTCTTC.

The CDR3 bases are TGTGCCAGCAGTGACAGGGTGGCGACTAATGAAAAACTGTTTTTT. Encoded protein: CASSDRVATNEKLFF. The chain uses TRBV2 and TRBJ1-4, with TRBD1 as a possible D gene (5 bases). The CDR3 has 15 residues. The ends were cut back, 3 bases at V and 2 bases at J, with 10 bases in the middle. Germline CDR1 reads SNHLY; CDR2 reads FYNNEI.

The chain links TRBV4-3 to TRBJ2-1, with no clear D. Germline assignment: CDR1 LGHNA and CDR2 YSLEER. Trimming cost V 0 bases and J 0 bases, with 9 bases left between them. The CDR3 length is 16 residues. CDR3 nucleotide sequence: TGCGCCAGCAGCCAAGACAGTCAAAGCTCCTACAATGAGCAGTTCTTC. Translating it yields CASSQDSQSSYNEQFF.

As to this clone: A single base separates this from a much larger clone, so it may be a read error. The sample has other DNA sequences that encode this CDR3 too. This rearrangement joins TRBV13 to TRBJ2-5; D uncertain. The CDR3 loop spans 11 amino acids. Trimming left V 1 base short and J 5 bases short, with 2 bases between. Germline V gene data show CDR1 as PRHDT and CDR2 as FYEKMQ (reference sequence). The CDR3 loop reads CASSLEETQYF. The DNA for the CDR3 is TGTGCCAGCAGCTTAGAGGAGACCCAGTACTTC.